A single sample is the source of the 15 T cell receptor beta chains below, sequenced in a study of T cells in localized non-small cell lung cancer. Measured with immunoSEQ multiplex PCR; TCRdb has only the in-frame clones, and not every one. In the table there are around 1,700 clones, 20% to 25% of which are singletons. The material sequenced was normal lung tissue next to the tumor, taken before any cancer treatment. The source is a male donor aged 60 or over with stage III squamous cell lung carcinoma.

The chain employs TRBV5-1 and TRBJ2-2, with TRBD2 matching 8 bases. The V segment lost 2 bases and the J segment 0 bases; nucleotides outside the gene matches: 3. CDR1 and CDR2 (germline): SGHRS, YFSETQ. The CDR3 loop spans 16 amino acids. Here the CDR3 reads CASSFGLATNTGELFF. The CDR3 coding sequence is TGCGCCAGCAGCTTTGGACTAGCAACGAACACCGGGGAGCTGTTTTTT.

Within the sample, this clone is medium-sized. The chain couples TRBV9 to TRBJ2-1; D remains unclear. V shed 5 bases and J shed 2 bases, with 11 bases lying between them. The CDR3 loop spans 14 amino acids. CDR1 and CDR2 (germline): SGDLS, YYNGEE. The CDR3 coding sequence is TGTGCCAGCAGTAAGAGACTTCCCTACAATGAGCAGTTCTTC. It specifies CASSKRLPYNEQFF.

By share of the sample, this clone is medium-sized. The chain joins TRBV6-8 to TRBJ1-6; TRBD1 matches 10 bases. In germline, CDR1 is MNHGY, CDR2 SAAAGT. CDR3 length equals 16 residues. Losses at the gene ends were 5 bases for V and 8 bases for J; bases not matched to a gene: 9. The CDR3 sequence is CASSRRGGTGDSPLHF. The DNA for the CDR3 is TGTGCCAGCAGTCGTCGAGGTGGGACAGGGGATTCACCCCTCCACTTT.

This clone was detected only a few times. This rearrangement joins TRBV23-1 to TRBJ1-1, with 8 bases aligning to TRBD1. TRBV23-1 is treated as an ORF (open reading frame) with a function not yet certain. V shed 6 bases, J shed 10 bases, and the junction held 10 bases outside the gene matches. There are 13 residues in the CDR3. DNA of the CDR3: TGCGCCAGCAGAGAGGACAGGGACCGCCCAGCTTTCTTT. This gives the protein CASREDRDRPAFF.

This clone is judged large. The chain recombines TRBV28 with TRBJ2-7; D uncertain. The germline V gene encodes CDR1 MDHEN and CDR2 SYDVKM. The CDR3 runs 13 residues. V was pared by 7 bases and J by 2 bases, with 12 bases between. CDR3 sequence (DNA): TGTGCCAGCAATTCCCGCCGCACCTACGAGCAGTACTTC. This gives the protein CASNSRRTYEQYF.

V is TRBV6-8 and J is TRBJ2-5; 8 nucleotides align to TRBD1. V lost 6 bases, J lost 5 bases, and 14 bases stayed unmatched. Germline V gene sequence: CDR1 MNHGY, CDR2 SAAAGT. CDR3 size: 16 residues. CDR3 region: CASSPQDRVDRETQYF. CDR3 nucleotide sequence: TGTGCCAGCAGCCCCCAGGACAGGGTGGACCGGGAGACCCAGTACTTC.

The rearrangement uses TRBV18 and TRBJ2-6, with D perhaps matching TRBD1 or TRBD2 (5 bases each). The ends were cut back, 3 bases at V and 0 bases at J, with 18 bases in the middle. The CDR3 runs 19 residues. Germline-derived CDR1 and CDR2 are KGHSH and LQKENI. CDR3 nucleotide sequence: TGTGCCAGCTCACCGACAATTGGGACGCCTAGCTCTGGGGCCAACGTCCTGACTTTC. This sequence encodes CASSPTIGTPSSGANVLTF. The full variable domain, its missing parts supplied by reference TRBV18 and TRBJ2-6, is NAGVMQNPRHLVRRRGQEARLRCSPMKGHSHVYWYRQLPEEGLKFMVYLQKENIIDESGMPKERFSAEFPKEGPSILRIQQVVRGDSAAYFCASSPTIGTPSSGANVLTFGAGSRLTVL.

This clone is labeled medium-sized. Other nucleotide sequences in the sample specify the same CDR3. This CDR3 reads CASSYGPDTQYF. The CDR3 bases are TGTGCCAGCAGTTACGGTCCAGATACGCAGTATTTT. The chain employs TRBV6-8 and TRBJ2-3; the D is unclear. Trimming took off 2 bases at V and 4 bases at J, with 4 bases between the two ends. The germline CDR1 and CDR2 sequences are MNHGY and SAAAGT. The CDR3 extends over 12 amino acids.

This sequence joins TRBV9 and TRBJ1-5, with 8 bases lining up with TRBD1. V dropped 5 bases and J dropped 3; count of bases not matched to a gene: 4. CDR1 SGDLS and CDR2 YYNGEE come from the germline V gene. The CDR3 totals 14 residues. The CDR3 spells CASSADRVNQPQHF. The CDR3 region has the DNA TGTGCCAGCAGTGCGGACAGGGTCAATCAGCCCCAGCATTTT.

The J gene is TRBJ2-1, the V gene TRBV19, with TRBD2 matching over 7 bases. With 3 bases clipped from V and 9 bases from J, the junction kept 8 bases outside the gene matches. The germline V gene has CDR1 LNHDA and CDR2 SQIVND (reference sequence). This CDR3 spans 14 amino acids. The DNA of the CDR3 is TGTGCCAGTAGTATGAGGCGGGAGTGGGGTGAGCAGTTCTTC. It specifies CASSMRREWGEQFF.

This clone was seen more than once but under ten times. J is TRBJ1-2 and V is TRBV28, with D possibly TRBD1 on 6 matching bases. This CDR3 contains 15 residues. Germline V gene lookup returns CDR1 MDHEN and CDR2 SYDVKM. V lost 5 bases, J lost 2 bases, and 15 bases lay in between. The DNA of the CDR3 is TGTGCCAGCAGTATGCAGACAGGCCTCAACTATGGCTACACCTTC. It encodes CASSMQTGLNYGYTF.

A single count supports this clone. This chain joins TRBV29-1 and TRBJ1-2, with D hard to call. Trimming took 3 bases from V and 4 from J, leaving 9 bases between them. The germline V gene encodes CDR1 SQVTM and CDR2 ANQGSEA. The CDR3 contains 12 residues. CDR3 nucleotides: TGCAGCGTTGAGCCCCTTAGCTATGGCTACACCTTC. Its protein product is CSVEPLSYGYTF.

This rearrangement joins TRBV6-8 to TRBJ1-2; 9 bases align to TRBD1. The V segment lost 0 bases and the J segment 8 bases; nucleotides outside the gene matches: 4. CDR3 length equals 14 residues. Germline values: CDR1 MNHGY, CDR2 SAAAGT. The CDR3 region is CASSYSDRGLGYTF. The CDR3 coding sequence is TGTGCCAGCAGTTACTCGGACAGGGGATTGGGCTACACCTTC.

By share of the sample, this clone is medium-sized. CDR3 sequence reads: CASKKPGTGVTEAFF. The DNA for the CDR3 is TGTGCCAGCAAAAAACCCGGGACAGGGGTCACTGAAGCTTTCTTT. The V call is TRBV6-8, the J call TRBJ1-1; 10 bases fit TRBD1. The CDR3 contains 15 residues. Unmatched junction bases numbered 9, after V lost 7 bases and J lost 4 bases. From germline, CDR1 is MNHGY and CDR2 SAAAGT.

The rearrangement uses TRBV7-6 and TRBJ2-2; TRBD2 aligns across 7 bases. The junction had 3 bases not matched to a gene; V was cut back by 3 bases and J by 5 bases. Germline-derived CDR1 and CDR2 are SGHVS and FNYEAQ. The CDR3 spans 14 residues. This CDR3 is CASSFGTTTGELFF. The CDR3 DNA reads TGTGCCAGCAGCTTTGGGACTACGACCGGGGAGCTGTTTTTT. Full variable domain (missing parts from reference TRBV7-6 and TRBJ2-2): GAGVSQSPRYKVTKRGQDVALRCDPISGHVSLYWYRQALGQGPEFLTYFNYEAQQDKSGLPNDRFSAERPEGSISTLTIQRTEQRDSAMYRCASSFGTTTGELFFGEGSRLTVL.